Below, 22 T cell receptor beta chains from the same sample are listed, as sequenced in a study of T cell responses to AZD1222 COVID-19 vaccine. The table came from immunoSEQ multiplex PCR; TCRdb's copy has only in-frame clones and leaves some out. This sample has roughly 110,000 clones; 85% to 95% occur once, and the top ten carry around 6.6%. The input for sequencing was peripheral blood, taken 28 days after the second AZD1222 dose. These receptors originate from an adult who received the AZD1222 COVID-19 vaccine.

This rearrangement joins TRBV6-4 to TRBJ2-7, with D possibly called TRBD1 or TRBD2 (6 bases each). The V and J ends lost 10 bases and 0 bases respectively, with 28 bases between them. Germline values: CDR1 MRHNA, CDR2 SNTAGT. The CDR3 contains 18 residues. In DNA form, the CDR3 reads TGTGCCACCCCGTCCGAGATGAGACGGGGGCCTTGCTCCTACGAGCAGTACTTC. This translates into CATPSEMRRGPCSYEQYF.

The rearrangement links TRBV13 to TRBJ2-5, with 8 bases identical to TRBD2. This CDR3 spans 15 amino acids. The ends lost 8 bases at V and 3 bases at J; junction bases unmatched: 11. CDR1 is PRHDT and CDR2 is FYEKMQ in the germline V gene (reference sequence). The CDR3 here is CASGSSTSGKETQYF. CDR3 coding DNA: TGTGCCAGCGGGTCTAGTACTAGCGGTAAAGAGACCCAGTACTTC.

The chain uses TRBV5-5 and TRBJ2-7; 8 positions agree with TRBD1. The ends lost 4 bases at V and 3 bases at J; junction bases unmatched: 9. The germline V gene has CDR1 SGHKS and CDR2 YYEKEE (reference sequence). The CDR3 is made up of 15 amino acids. CDR3 DNA: TGTGCCAGCAGCAGCAATTGGGACAGGAACTACGAGCAGTACTTC. Translated, it gives CASSSNWDRNYEQYF.

The V and J genes are TRBV29-1 and TRBJ2-7; 10 bases fit TRBD2. V lost 6 bases, J lost 5 bases, and 7 bases stayed unmatched. Germline lookup yields CDR1 SQVTM and CDR2 ANQGSEA. There are 13 residues in the CDR3. The CDR3 is CSVSLAGVNEQYF. CDR3 coding DNA: TGCAGCGTCTCCCTAGCGGGAGTTAACGAGCAGTACTTC.

The chain uses TRBV7-9 and TRBJ1-1, with D perhaps TRBD1 (6 bases). There are 17 residues in the CDR3. V was pared by 1 base and J by 1 base, with 16 bases between. Germline CDR1 and CDR2: SEHNR and FQNEAQ (reference sequence). The CDR3 region has the DNA TGTGCCAGCAGCTTAGGTTTTGGGTTGGACAGGAACACTGAAGCTTTCTTT. Translated: CASSLGFGLDRNTEAFF.

The V and J genes are TRBV7-8 and TRBJ1-1, with 9 positions matching TRBD1. Germline assignment: CDR1 SGHVS and CDR2 FQNEAQ. V trimming: 5 bases; J trimming: 5 bases; junction bases outside the gene matches: 3. CDR3 length equals 13 residues. CDR3 bases: TGTGCCAGCAGCGCCGACAGGGGGACTGAAGCTTTCTTT. This encodes CASSADRGTEAFF.

The V gene is TRBV5-1, the J gene TRBJ2-2, with TRBD2 matching 9 bases. The CDR3 sequence is 16 residues long. V gave up 0 bases and J gave up 5 bases; unmatched junction bases: 5. The germline V gene encodes CDR1 SGHRS and CDR2 YFSETQ. The CDR3 region is CASSLVGGGATGELFF. CDR3 in DNA: TGCGCCAGCAGCTTGGTTGGCGGGGGGGCGACCGGGGAGCTGTTTTTT.

The rearrangement links TRBV19 to TRBJ2-2, with TRBD2 matching over 8 bases. The CDR3 length is 15 residues. The V and J ends lost 3 bases and 6 bases, in that order; junction bases with no gene match: 6. Germline loops: CDR1 LNHDA, CDR2 SQIVND (reference sequence). The DNA for the CDR3 is TGTGCCAGTAGTATTACGGGGGGGAGTGCCGGGGAGCTGTTTTTT. Translating gives CASSITGGSAGELFF.

The chain uses TRBV7-8 and TRBJ1-5; D is ambiguous. Germline V gives CDR1 SGHVS, CDR2 FQNEAQ. V gave up 7 bases and J gave up 1 base, with 8 bases separating them. The CDR3 runs 13 residues. The CDR3 loop is CASNLISNQPQHF. The DNA of the CDR3 is TGTGCCAGCAACCTGATCAGCAATCAGCCCCAGCATTTT.

This chain connects TRBV6-5 to TRBJ1-1; D is unclear. Germline V gene sequence: CDR1 MNHEY, CDR2 SVGAGI. V was clipped by 8 bases and J by 1 base, with 8 bases between them. CDR3 size: 12 residues. The CDR3 DNA is TGTGCCAGCGGTCCGGGGAACACTGAAGCTTTCTTT. Translated, it gives CASGPGNTEAFF.

A single count supports this clone. This chain connects TRBV6-4 to TRBJ2-1; D remains ambiguous. Looked up from germline, CDR1 is MRHNA and CDR2 is SNTAGT. The CDR3 has 16 amino acids. Deletions cut 3 bases from V and 2 bases from J, with 14 bases between. CDR3 sequence reads: CASSEIAALAYNEQFF. For the CDR3, the DNA is TGTGCCAGCAGTGAAATCGCGGCCCTCGCCTACAATGAGCAGTTCTTC.

This clone showed up just once. The chain couples TRBV18 to TRBJ1-6; no clear D gene. This CDR3 comprises 15 residues. Per germline, CDR1 KGHSH and CDR2 LQKENI. V gave up 2 bases and J gave up 9 bases, with 14 bases separating them. The CDR3 nucleotides are TGTGCCAGCTCACCAGGCAGACATTGGGGTTCACCCCTCCACTTT. Its translation: CASSPGRHWGSPLHF. The entire variable domain, with the rest obtained from reference TRBV18 and TRBJ1-6, is as follows: NAGVMQNPRHLVRRRGQEARLRCSPMKGHSHVYWYRQLPEEGLKFMVYLQKENIIDESGMPKERFSAEFPKEGPSILRIQQVVRGDSAAYFCASSPGRHWGSPLHFGNGTRLTVT.

The chain carries TRBV7-9 and TRBJ2-1, with 13 bases matching TRBD2. The J segment lost 9 bases and the V segment lost 5 bases, leaving 4 bases of the junction unmatched. The V gene's germline CDR1 is SEHNR and CDR2 FQNEAQ (reference sequence). This CDR3 has 14 amino acids. CDR3 DNA: TGTGCCAGCAGCCTACTAGCGGGAGGGGGTGAGCAGTTCTTC. As protein: CASSLLAGGGEQFF. Full variable domain (remainder filled in from reference TRBV7-9 and TRBJ2-1): DTGVSQNPRHKITKRGQNVTFRCDPISEHNRLYWYRQTLGQGPEFLTYFQNEAQLEKSRLLSDRFSAERPKGSFSTLEIQRTEQGDSAMYLCASSLLAGGGEQFFGPGTRLTVL.

The J gene is TRBJ1-2, the V gene TRBV5-6; D is perhaps TRBD1 (5 bases). CDR3 size: 13 residues. Trimming left V 0 bases short and J 4 bases short, with 7 bases between. Germline lookup yields CDR1 SGHDT and CDR2 YYEEEE. The DNA of the CDR3 is TGTGCCAGCAGCTTGGGCGGGGCCTATGGCTACACCTTC. Translation gives CASSLGGAYGYTF.

The chain combines TRBV10-2 with TRBJ1-2; D is ambiguous. V was clipped by 8 bases and J by 4 bases, with 17 bases between them. The CDR3 is made up of 14 amino acids. Germline V gene lookup returns CDR1 WSHSY and CDR2 SAAADI. The CDR3 coding sequence is TGCGCCAGCCTTAAGAGACCTGAGGGCTATGGCTACACCTTC. This gives the protein CASLKRPEGYGYTF.

The chain couples TRBV25-1 to TRBJ2-1; D is ambiguous. CDR1 and CDR2 from the germline V gene are MGHDK and SYGVNS. CDR3 size: 13 residues. V was cut by 4 bases and J by 9 bases, with 13 bases left in between. CDR3 DNA sequence: TGTGCCAGCAGTGCACCCATTATGGGTGAGCAGTTCTTC. It yields the protein CASSAPIMGEQFF.

The chain couples TRBV25-1 to TRBJ1-5; TRBD1 matches 9 bases. This CDR3 spans 13 amino acids. Losses at the gene ends were 8 bases for V and 4 bases for J; bases not matched to a gene: 3. CDR1 MGHDK and CDR2 SYGVNS come from the germline V gene. CDR3 DNA: TGTGCCAGCGGGGACAGGGTTAATCAGCCCCAGCATTTT. Residues: CASGDRVNQPQHF.

This chain uses TRBV28 with TRBJ1-1, with D unclear. The CDR3 contains 15 residues. V was shortened by 4 bases and J by 5 bases, with 17 bases between the two germline ends. In germline, CDR1 is MDHEN, CDR2 SYDVKM. The CDR3 nucleotides read TGTGCCAGCAGTTCCTCCGGGGAGGGAAGGACTGAAGCTTTCTTT. It is translated as CASSSSGEGRTEAFF.

J is TRBJ2-2 and V is TRBV3-1 (or the pseudogene TRBV3-2); the D call may be TRBD1 or TRBD2 (5 bases each). Trimming took 1 base from V and 3 from J, leaving 9 bases between them. CDR3 length: 15 amino acids. Germline values: CDR1 LGHDT, CDR2 YNNKEL (reference sequence). CDR3 sequence reads: CASSQAGPHTGELFF. The CDR3 coding sequence is TGTGCCAGCAGCCAAGCGGGACCCCACACCGGGGAGCTGTTTTTT.

V usage is TRBV5-4 and J usage is TRBJ2-3; 9 positions match TRBD1. The V segment lost 4 bases and the J segment 0 bases; nucleotides outside the gene matches: 3. The CDR3 runs 15 residues. CDR1 is SGHNT, CDR2 YYREEE, per germline (reference sequence). The CDR3 loop reads CASSPTGGSTDTQYF. CDR3 bases: TGTGCCAGCAGCCCGACAGGGGGGAGCACAGATACGCAGTATTTT.

The V gene is TRBV2, the J gene TRBJ1-1; D perhaps matches TRBD1 (6 bases). The V gene's germline CDR1 is SNHLY and CDR2 FYNNEI. The CDR3 extends over 13 amino acids. The V gene lost 7 bases and the J gene lost 3 bases, with 12 bases spanning the gap. In DNA, the CDR3 is TGTGCCAGCACCGAGAGGGGGGACACTGAAGCTTTCTTT. As protein: CASTERGDTEAFF.

This chain connects TRBV11-3 to TRBJ2-5, with 8 nucleotides matching TRBD1. Germline V gene lookup returns CDR1 SGHNT and CDR2 YENEEA. This CDR3 region has 15 residues. The J segment lost 4 bases and the V segment lost 3 bases, leaving 7 bases of the junction unmatched. The CDR3 here is CASSFGQGEGETQYF. The CDR3 DNA reads as TGTGCCAGCAGCTTCGGACAGGGAGAGGGAGAGACCCAGTACTTC.